This T cell receptor (beta chain) was recovered during a study of blood T cells in healthy people across ages. Whole-study results and caveats: Naive CD4+ cells and diversity were both higher in long-lived donors than in aged donors.

To note about this clonotype: Its antigen is unknown. A much larger clone sits a single nucleotide away, making a read error possible.

It was with a sample-barcoded 5' primer and a J-beta primer mix that a second PCR of roughly 6 to 11 cycles was run. TCRdb analysed the 5' RACE reads with MiXCR anew, one entry per CDR3 protein. Of some 850,000 distinct CDR3 sequences listed, 20% to 30% are singletons. The V gene lost 5 bases and the J gene lost 2 bases, with 10 bases spanning the gap. Germline assignment: CDR1 MDHEN and CDR2 SYDVKM. CDR3 length equals 14 residues. Peripheral blood samples of about 10 milliliters were drawn from each donor. These data were also reused for a study on T cells of mothers and their children. This second report adds: Healthy Caucasian mothers, a few in number, and their six children were the donors. Relative to unrelated pairs, biologically related mother-child dyads exhibited marginally greater, non-significant overlap.

Material for sequencing was blood. The rearrangement links TRBV28 to TRBJ1-5, with D hard to call. This TCR was sampled from a boy aged 5-17 years in good health. The DNA for the CDR3 is TGTGCCAGCAGTCTACGACTGGGCAATCAGCCCCAGCATTTT. It specifies CASSLRLGNQPQHF.